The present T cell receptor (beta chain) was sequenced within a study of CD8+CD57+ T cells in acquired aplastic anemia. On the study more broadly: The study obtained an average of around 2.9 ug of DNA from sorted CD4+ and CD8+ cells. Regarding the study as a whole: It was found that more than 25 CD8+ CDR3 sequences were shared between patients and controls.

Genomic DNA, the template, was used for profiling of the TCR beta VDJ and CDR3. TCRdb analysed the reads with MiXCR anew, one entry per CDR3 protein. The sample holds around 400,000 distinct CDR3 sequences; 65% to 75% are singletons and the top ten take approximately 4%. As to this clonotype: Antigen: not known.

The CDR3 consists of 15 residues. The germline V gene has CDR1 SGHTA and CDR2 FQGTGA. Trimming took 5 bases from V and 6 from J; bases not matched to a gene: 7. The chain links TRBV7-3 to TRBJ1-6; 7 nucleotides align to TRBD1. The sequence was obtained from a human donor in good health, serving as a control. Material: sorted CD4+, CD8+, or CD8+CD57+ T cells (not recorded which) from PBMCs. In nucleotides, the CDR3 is TGTGCCAGCAGCGCCGCGACAGGGCTTAATTCACCCCTCCACTTT. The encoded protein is CASSAATGLNSPLHF.